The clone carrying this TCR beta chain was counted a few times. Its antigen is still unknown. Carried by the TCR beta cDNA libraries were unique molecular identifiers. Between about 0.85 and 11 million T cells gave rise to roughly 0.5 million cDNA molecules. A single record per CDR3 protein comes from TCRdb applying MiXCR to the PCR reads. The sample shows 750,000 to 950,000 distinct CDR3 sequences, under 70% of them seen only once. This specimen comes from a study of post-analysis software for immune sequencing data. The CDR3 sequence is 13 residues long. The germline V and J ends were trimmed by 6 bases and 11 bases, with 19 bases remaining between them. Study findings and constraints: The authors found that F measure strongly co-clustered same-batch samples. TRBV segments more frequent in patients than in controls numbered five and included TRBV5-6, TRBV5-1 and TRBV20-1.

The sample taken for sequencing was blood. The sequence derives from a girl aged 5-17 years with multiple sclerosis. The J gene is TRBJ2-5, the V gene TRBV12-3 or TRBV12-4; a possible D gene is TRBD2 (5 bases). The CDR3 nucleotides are TGTGCCAGCAGGGACTGGGTCTACGATCAGCAGTACTTC. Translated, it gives CASRDWVYDQQYF.